This TCR beta chain was sequenced during a study of cytomegalovirus exposure and HLA in healthy donors. Study-wide background: Some 85 million unique TCRs, all from HLA-typed donors, were included in an early release of the data. Study-wide points: Researchers catalogued 160 or so TCR beta chains as cytomegalovirus-associated.

In its sample, this clone was seen a few times. Its antigen is unidentified. Among the donors, all were healthy bone marrow donors. The CDR3 has 13 amino acids. The germline CDR1 and CDR2 sequences are MDHEN and SYDVKM. V shed 9 bases and J shed 4 bases, with 14 bases lying between them. In the PCR, 60 Vbeta and 13 Jbeta primers were used. Original analysis: About 10 million of some 80 million unique TCR beta chains were shared, per a later count. TCRdb keeps only in-frame clones here, not all; method: immunoSEQ multiplex PCR. V and J calls and clone size come straight from that table; D and trimming were deduced from the DNA. Of more than 95,000 clones detected, approximately 74% appear once; the ten largest clones hold 3.5% to 4.5%.

The receptor comes from a man aged 40-49 years in good health and CMV-seropositive. The gene calls are TRBV28 and TRBJ2-3, with D maybe TRBD1 (5 bases). Specimen: PBMCs. The DNA for the CDR3 is TGTGCCAGTAGACCTCTGGGGCCAGATACGCAGTATTTT. Amino acid sequence: CASRPLGPDTQYF.